The rows below give T cell receptor beta chains drawn from one sample of a study of blood T cell repertoires in COVID-19. The method was immunoSEQ multiplex PCR; TCRdb's version includes in-frame clones alone and lacks a portion of them. The table records about 82,000 clones, roughly four fifths of them present only once. Sample: peripheral blood. The receptors stem from a man in his fifties or sixties with active or convalescent COVID-19. Both conserved end residues are part of each CDR3. D genes are given only for firm matches. Not all rows give a size; the values are once, few, many and, for expanded clones, a class.

.,.,TRBV7-9,TRBJ1-2,TGTGCCAGCAGCTTAGCTTTGGGAGGGAACGGCTACACCTTC,CASSLALGGNGYTF
.,TRBD1,TRBV15,TRBJ1-5,TGTGCCACCAGCAGAGATCTGGACAGGGGGGCTAATGGCAATCAGCCCCAGCATTTT,CATSRDLDRGANGNQPQHF
.,TRBD1,TRBV30,TRBJ1-5,TGTGCCTGGAGTGGGACAGGGGGGAATCAGCCCCAGCATTTT,CAWSGTGGNQPQHF
few,.,TRBV6-6,TRBJ2-3,TGTGCCAGCAGTCGACCTTCTTCCAGCACAGATACGCAGTATTTT,CASSRPSSSTDTQYF
.,.,TRBV12-3/TRBV12-4,TRBJ2-3,TGTGCCAGCAAAGCGGGCACAGATACGCAGTATTTT,CASKAGTDTQYF
.,.,TRBV19,TRBJ2-4,TGTGCCAGTACCACAGCTTCCAAAAACATTCAGTACTTC,CASTTASKNIQYF
.,.,TRBV28,TRBJ1-5,TGTGCCAGCACCCTGGGAGGAAGCAATCAGCCCCAGCATTTT,CASTLGGSNQPQHF
.,.,TRBV6-5,TRBJ2-7,TGTGCCAGCAGTCCCGGGTCGCCTTACGAGCAGTACTTC,CASSPGSPYEQYF
once,TRBD1,TRBV12-5,TRBJ1-2,TGTGCTAGTGGTTTCCGGAACCCTTCGACAGGGCCCTATGGCTACACCTTC,CASGFRNPSTGPYGYTF
.,.,TRBV6-6,TRBJ2-3,TGTGCCAGCAGACTAGCTGGCACAGATACGCAGTATTTT,CASRLAGTDTQYF
few,.,TRBV2,TRBJ2-6,TGTGCCAGCAGTGAGGGTCGACTAGCTGGGGCCAACGTCCTGACTTTC,CASSEGRLAGANVLTF
.,.,TRBV7-2,TRBJ2-5,TGTGCCAGCATGACCTGGGGGCGACAAGAGACCCAGTACTTC,CASMTWGRQETQYF
.,.,TRBV7-6,TRBJ2-3,TGTGCCAGCAGCCCGAGCACAGATACGCAGTATTTT,CASSPSTDTQYF
.,TRBD1,TRBV18,TRBJ2-2,TGTGCCAGCTCACCTTTATCCGGGACAGGGAACACCGGGGAGCTGTTTTTT,CASSPLSGTGNTGELFF
once,.,TRBV19,TRBJ2-7,TGTGCCAGTAGTATAAGTTCTCGGGGCGAGCAGTACTTC,CASSISSRGEQYF
.,TRBD2,TRBV6-4,TRBJ2-3,TGTGCCAGCAGCCGAGGCGGGGGGGAACAAGATACGCAGTATTTT,CASSRGGGEQDTQYF
few,.,TRBV4-2,TRBJ2-5,TGTGCCAGCAGCCAAGATGCGGGGCAAGAGACCCAGTACTTC,CASSQDAGQETQYF
.,TRBD2,TRBV19,TRBJ2-2,TGTGCCAGTAGTTATACGTGGCTAGCGGGGTCCGGGGAGCTGTTTTTT,CASSYTWLAGSGELFF
.,TRBD2,TRBV13,TRBJ2-1,TGTGCCAGCAGCCCGGGCGGGGGGCTAGGTGAGCAGTTCTTC,CASSPGGGLGEQFF
.,.,TRBV6-1,TRBJ2-7,TGTGCCAGCAGCTTTAACTACGAGCAGTACTTC,CASSFNYEQYF
.,.,TRBV6-2/TRBV6-3,TRBJ2-2,TGTGCCAGCAGTGGGAGACTGAACACCGGGGAGCTGTTTTTT,CASSGRLNTGELFF
.,TRBD1,TRBV5-5,TRBJ2-2,TGTGCCAGCAGCTTTGATCGGACAGGGGTTATGGTCGGGGAGCTGTTTTTT,CASSFDRTGVMVGELFF
.,TRBD1,TRBV4-1,TRBJ1-1,TGCGCCAGCAGCCAAGAAGGACAGGGAACTGAAGCTTTCTTT,CASSQEGQGTEAFF
.,.,TRBV11-3,TRBJ2-1,TGTGCCAGCAGCGCCGGGGGCTCCTACAATGAGCAGTTCTTC,CASSAGGSYNEQFF
.,TRBD1,TRBV9,TRBJ1-3,TGTGCCAGCAGCCCATGGACAGGCGACTCTGGAAACACCATATATTTT,CASSPWTGDSGNTIYF
.,.,TRBV3-1/TRBV3-2,TRBJ2-5,TGTGCCAGCACCCAAACAGGGACGGGAGAGACCCAGTACTTC,CASTQTGTGETQYF
.,.,TRBV27,TRBJ2-5,TGTGCCAGCAGTTTCACTTTCAGGGACCAAGAGACCCAGTACTTC,CASSFTFRDQETQYF
.,TRBD1,TRBV24-1,TRBJ1-5,TGTGCCACCAGCGAAGGGGGCCGGAGCAATCAGCCCCAGCATTTT,CATSEGGRSNQPQHF
.,.,TRBV6-5,TRBJ1-4,TGTGCCAGCAGTTACGCGGGACGGCGTAATGAAAAACTGTTTTTT,CASSYAGRRNEKLFF
.,TRBD2,TRBV9,TRBJ2-3,TGTGCCAGCAGCGTATTTGGCGGGGGGTCCAGCACAGATACGCAGTATTTT,CASSVFGGGSSTDTQYF
.,.,TRBV28,TRBJ1-1,TGTGCCAGCAGCCCCACCGGGGGGGGAAGGGACACTGAAGCTTTCTTT,CASSPTGGGRDTEAFF
.,.,TRBV21-1,TRBJ1-2,TGTGCCAGCAGCAACCAGGGAAGCTATGGCTACACCTTC,CASSNQGSYGYTF
.,TRBD1,TRBV5-4,TRBJ2-6,TGTGCCAGCAGCTCGGGACAGGGGGCTGTATCTGGGGCCAACGTCCTGACTTTC,CASSSGQGAVSGANVLTF
.,.,TRBV5-8,TRBJ1-1,TGTGCCAGCAGCTTGTTGGAGGCACGGATGAACACTGAAGCTTTCTTT,CASSLLEARMNTEAFF
.,TRBD1,TRBV29-1,TRBJ1-1,TGCAGCTTCGGACGGGACAGGTATAACACTGAAGCTTTCTTT,CSFGRDRYNTEAFF
.,.,TRBV5-6,TRBJ2-2,TGTGCCAGCAGAGGAGGAGGTGGGGCGAACACCGGGGAGCTGTTTTTT,CASRGGGGANTGELFF
many,.,TRBV11-2,TRBJ2-1,TGTGCCAGCAGCTCCCAGTTCACGGGCAATGAGCAGTTCTTC,CASSSQFTGNEQFF
.,.,TRBV11-2,TRBJ1-4,TGTGCCAGCAGCTGGTACAGGGAGGAAAAACTGTTTTTT,CASSWYREEKLFF
.,.,TRBV5-6,TRBJ2-3,TGTGCCAGCAGCCCTGTTTCGGGGGGCGGGAGGCAGTATTTT,CASSPVSGGGRQYF
.,TRBD1,TRBV7-6,TRBJ1-2,TGTGCCAGCAGCTTAGCAGGGACAGGGTCGGACGGCTACACCTTC,CASSLAGTGSDGYTF
once,.,TRBV28,TRBJ2-3,TGTGCCAGCAGTGGGGGGACCACAGATACGCAGTATTTT,CASSGGTTDTQYF
.,.,TRBV28,TRBJ1-4,TGTGCCAGCACCGAACCACCGGCAACTAATGAAAAACTGTTTTTT,CASTEPPATNEKLFF
.,TRBD1,TRBV5-6,TRBJ2-7,TGTGCCAGCAGCTGGGGACAGGGATCCTACGAGCAGTACTTC,CASSWGQGSYEQYF
.,TRBD1,TRBV10-3,TRBJ1-2,TGTGCCATCACCGGGACAGGGGGAGATGGCTACACCTTC,CAITGTGGDGYTF
.,.,TRBV27,TRBJ1-5,TGTGCCAGCAGTTTACTGAGGGGAGGCGAGCCCCAGCATTTT,CASSLLRGGEPQHF
.,.,TRBV30,TRBJ1-6,TGTGCCTGGACCCGAGGGGGATTGTCACCCCTCCACTTT,CAWTRGGLSPLHF
.,.,TRBV27,TRBJ2-7,TGTGCCAGCAGTTTATCGGAGCGCTACGAGCAGTACTTC,CASSLSERYEQYF
.,TRBD1,TRBV11-2,TRBJ2-7,TGTGCCAGCAGCTTAGGACCTCGGACAGGGGGCTACGAGCAGTACTTC,CASSLGPRTGGYEQYF
.,TRBD1,TRBV5-4,TRBJ1-1,TGTGCCAGCAGCTTGGGACAGGGGGGATATGGCACTGAAGCTTTCTTT,CASSLGQGGYGTEAFF
.,TRBD2,TRBV5-4,TRBJ2-1,TGTGCCAGCAGCACCGGACTAGCGACCAATGAGCAGTTCTTC,CASSTGLATNEQFF
.,.,TRBV9,TRBJ2-5,TGTGCCAGCAGCAGAGGAGAGACCCAGTACTTC,CASSRGETQYF
.,.,TRBV5-4,TRBJ2-1,TGTGCCAGCAGCTTGGTGGCAGGGGAGAGTGAGCAGTTCTTC,CASSLVAGESEQFF